This TCR beta chain was identified during a study of regulatory T cells in long-lasting Graves disease. At the level of the study: Antithyroid drug use was under 3 months in newly diagnosed Graves' patients.

The study, taken as a whole, reports: With some 2,700 shared public clonotypes, persistent patients exceeded new patients, who shared more than 900.

Time point given: newly diagnosed GD, antithyroid drugs for less than 3 months. Scientists built the TCR library using RNA that was extracted from PBMCs. This clonotype was seen ten or more times. Antigen: not known. Assembly of TCR beta libraries relied on iRepertoire HTBI primers together with Arm-PCR of CDR3 regions. As processed by the authors: Sequenced samples collectively carried roughly 60 TRBV and 14 to 15 TRBJ segments. TCRdb re-called the multiplex PCR reads with MiXCR, one entry per CDR3 protein. The V and J calls come from TCRdb's annotation, not from the publication. This table holds about 540,000 distinct CDR3 sequences, less than 15% found once. This sample also belongs to another study, concerning T cells in Graves' hyperthyroidism and ophthalmopathy. This second study notes: When the TCR CDR3 underwent first-round RT-PCR, the HTBI primer set was used.

The sequence derives from a man aged 30 to 39 with Graves disease. Sequencing was performed on peripheral blood mononuclear cells (PBMCs), taken at new diagnosis, from a patient treated with antithyroid drugs.

The CDR3 sequence is CATSDAGTTNTEAFF. The CDR3, as DNA: TGTGCCACCAGTGATGCCGGGACAACGAACACTGAAGCTTTCTTT. The V call is TRBV24-1, the J call TRBJ1-1, with TRBD1 as a possible D gene (6 bases). The CDR3 has 15 residues. Trimming left V 3 bases short and J 1 base short, with 11 bases between. Germline CDR1 KGHDR, CDR2 SFDVKD.